Listed here are 26 T cell receptor beta chains from one sample, sequenced in a study of CD8 T cells in ankylosing spondylitis. TCRdb reanalysed the 5' RACE reads using MiXCR and keeps one entry per CDR3 protein. The table lists 700,000 to 1,000,000 distinct CDR3 sequences, approximately 12% of them singletons. Study-wide results and limits: What seemed typical of ankylosing spondylitis blood was a TCR beta motif built from several highly homologous variants.

No antigen has been assigned to these receptors. The sequencing sample was made of blood, either unsorted or a sorted T cell fraction (not recorded which). These receptors came from a male donor with ankylosing spondylitis.

J is TRBJ2-3 and V is TRBV12-3 or TRBV12-4; D is unclear. The CDR3 runs to 13 residues. The V and J ends lost 3 bases and 4 bases respectively, with 8 bases between them. The DNA for the CDR3 is TGTGCCAGCAGTTTTCACAGCCCAGATACGCAGTATTTT. Amino acids: CASSFHSPDTQYF.

The chain uses TRBV5-4 and TRBJ1-2, with D possibly matching TRBD1 (6 bases). The ends were cut back, 0 bases at V and 3 bases at J, with 15 bases in the middle. Per the germline V gene, CDR1 is SGHNT and CDR2 is YYREEE (reference sequence). The CDR3 has 16 residues. For the CDR3, the DNA is TGTGCCAGCAGCTTGGGTGTTGGGGGCAGATACTATGGCTACACCTTC. It encodes CASSLGVGGRYYGYTF.

V usage is TRBV29-1 and J usage is TRBJ2-4; D call uncertain. The CDR3 contains 15 residues. Looked up from germline, CDR1 is SQVTM and CDR2 is ANQGSEA. The germline V and J ends were trimmed by 6 bases and 0 bases, with 15 bases remaining between them. CDR3 sequence reads: CSVYIRPLAKNIQYF. CDR3 DNA: TGCAGCGTGTATATAAGACCGTTAGCCAAAAACATTCAGTACTTC.

This clonotype was seen only a few times. The rearrangement uses TRBV7-2 and TRBJ1-1; unclear D gene. The CDR3 contains 14 residues. V was trimmed by 4 bases and J by 4 bases, leaving 13 bases between them. Germline assignment: CDR1 SGHTA and CDR2 FQGNSA. CDR3 protein: CASSSMTSGTEAFF. The CDR3 DNA follows: TGTGCCAGCAGCTCTATGACCTCGGGCACTGAAGCTTTCTTT. Supplemented by reference TRBV7-2 and TRBJ1-1, the full variable domain reads GAGVSQSPSNKVTEKGKDVELRCDPISGHTALYWYRQSLGQGLEFLIYFQGNSAPDKSGLPSDRFSAERTGGSVSTLTIQRTQQEDSAVYLCASSSMTSGTEAFFGQGTRLTVV.

This clonotype appeared a single time. V usage is TRBV6-1 and J usage is TRBJ2-1; tentatively, D is TRBD1 or TRBD2 (5 bases each). Germline V lookup: CDR1 MNHNS, CDR2 SASEGT. The CDR3 spans 13 residues. The V end lost 7 bases, the J end lost 3 bases, and 10 bases lay between the germline ends. The CDR3 sequence is CASMGEIYNEQFF. CDR3 sequence (DNA): TGTGCCAGCATGGGGGAAATCTACAATGAGCAGTTCTTC.

With respect to this clonotype: The junction shows a germline mismatch at one end, possibly a read error. This chain uses TRBV4-2 with TRBJ2-3; no clear D gene. Germline V gives CDR1 LGHNA, CDR2 YNFKEQ. The CDR3 has 15 amino acids. The CDR3 DNA follows: TGTGCCAGCAGTCAAGGCCTCTTCGGCGCAGATACGCAGTATTTT. This translates into CASSQGLFGADTQYF.

This clonotype was seen more than once but under ten times. This sequence joins TRBV20-1 and TRBJ2-7, with D possibly matching TRBD2 (5 bases). The CDR3 runs 13 residues. V dropped 3 bases and J dropped 6 bases, with 15 bases sitting between them. From germline, CDR1 is DFQATT and CDR2 SNEGSKA (reference sequence). The CDR3 spells CSASFQEVGEQYF. DNA for the CDR3: TGCAGTGCTAGTTTCCAGGAGGTTGGCGAGCAGTACTTC.

This clonotype was found a few times. The J gene is TRBJ2-7, the V gene TRBV20-1; D possibly corresponds to TRBD1 (6 bases). The CDR3 loop spans 13 amino acids. Germline CDR1 DFQATT, CDR2 SNEGSKA (reference sequence). Trimming removed 3 bases from V and 2 bases from J, with 11 bases in between. CDR3 sequence (DNA): TGCAGTGCTAGGGGCGGACAGCCCTACGAGCAGTACTTC. As protein: CSARGGQPYEQYF.

The gene calls are TRBV20-1 and TRBJ1-1; D is unclear. This CDR3 has 11 residues. In germline, CDR1 is DFQATT, CDR2 SNEGSKA (reference sequence). CDR3 sequence reads: CRASRYTEAFF. CDR3 nucleotides: TGCAGGGCCTCTCGGTACACTGAAGCTTTCTTT.

In this sample, this clonotype turned up many times. The chain employs TRBV20-1 and TRBJ2-7; 13 nucleotides agree with TRBD2. Germline CDR1 reads DFQATT; CDR2 reads SNEGSKA (reference sequence). V was clipped by 6 bases and J by 5 bases; unmatched bases: 10. The CDR3 covers 15 residues. The CDR3 region has the DNA TGCAGTGCCCCGACTAGCGGGAGGCCTGGGGACGAGCAGTACTTC. Encoded protein: CSAPTSGRPGDEQYF.

This clonotype was picked up many times. The chain recombines TRBV29-1 with TRBJ2-3; possibly TRBD1 for D (6 bases). CDR3 size: 12 residues. V was shortened by 2 bases and J by 6 bases, with 9 bases between the two germline ends. Germline V gives CDR1 SQVTM, CDR2 ANQGSEA. The CDR3 region has the DNA TGCAGCGTTGAACGTGGACAGGATACGCAGTATTTT. This translates into CSVERGQDTQYF.

V gene TRBV19 combines with J gene TRBJ1-2; 8 bases align to TRBD1. Germline V gives CDR1 LNHDA, CDR2 SQIVND (reference sequence). This CDR3 has 13 amino acids. The V and J ends lost 3 bases and 6 bases, in that order; junction bases with no gene match: 3. The CDR3, as DNA: TGTGCCAGTAGTATCAGGGGGCTGGATGGCTACACCTTC. This translates into CASSIRGLDGYTF. Drawing the rest from reference TRBV19 and TRBJ1-2, the complete variable domain is DGGITQSPKYLFRKEGQNVTLSCEQNLNHDAMYWYRQDPGQGLRLIYYSQIVNDFQKGDIAEGYSVSREKKESFPLTVTSAQKNPTAFYLCASSIRGLDGYTFGSGTRLTVV.

V and J are TRBV20-1 and TRBJ1-1; D gene unclear. The CDR3 extends over 13 amino acids. V gave up 5 bases and J gave up 5 bases, with 15 bases separating them. CDR1 and CDR2 (germline): DFQATT, SNEGSKA (reference sequence). The DNA for the CDR3 is TGCAGTGCTGCTAGCGACGTTGGGACTGAAGCTTTCTTT. Amino acid sequence: CSAASDVGTEAFF.

This clonotype has more than one count but fewer than ten. This chain connects TRBV5-5 to TRBJ2-1, with D possibly being TRBD2 (6 bases). The CDR3 loop spans 15 amino acids. Germline values: CDR1 SGHKS, CDR2 YYEKEE (reference sequence). V was cut by 2 bases and J by 7 bases, with 16 bases left in between. CDR3 protein: CASSLRGGNANEQFF. CDR3 coding DNA: TGTGCCAGCAGCTTAAGAGGCGGGAATGCAAATGAGCAGTTCTTC.

The CDR3 is CATSDSSSFGIRAAFF. DNA for the CDR3: TGTGCCACCAGTGATTCTTCCTCGTTCGGGATAAGGGCCGCTTTCTTT. The V gene is TRBV24-1, the J gene TRBJ1-1, with no clear D. The CDR3 covers 16 residues. V was clipped by 2 bases and J by 11 bases, with 23 bases between them. The germline CDR1 and CDR2 sequences are KGHDR and SFDVKD.

This clonotype was picked up a small number of times. The chain combines TRBV7-2 with TRBJ2-1; no clear D. Germline V gene sequence: CDR1 SGHTA, CDR2 FQGNSA. With 5 bases removed from V and 4 bases from J, the gap between germline ends came to 18 bases. This CDR3 region has 16 residues. CDR3 coding DNA: TGTGCCAGCAGCGTGGGTCCAGCTCCCTGGTACAATGAGCAGTTCTTC. It translates to CASSVGPAPWYNEQFF.

V gene TRBV7-6 combines with J gene TRBJ2-3; 10 nucleotides match TRBD2. The trim removed 3 bases at V and 0 bases at J, leaving 3 bases unmatched. The CDR3 is 16 residues long. In germline, CDR1 is SGHVS, CDR2 FNYEAQ. As DNA, the CDR3 is TGTGCCAGCAGCTTCCTAGCGGGGGCTAGCACAGATACGCAGTATTTT. Its translation is CASSFLAGASTDTQYF.

This clonotype was observed a few times. J is TRBJ2-2 and V is TRBV5-1; 8 bases fit TRBD2. The ends lost 2 bases at V and 6 bases at J; junction bases unmatched: 6. Germline-derived CDR1 and CDR2 are SGHRS and YFSETQ. CDR3 length equals 15 residues. The CDR3 nucleotides read TGCGCCAGCAGCTTACAAGCGGGAGAGCCCGGGGAGCTGTTTTTT. This codes for CASSLQAGEPGELFF.

This clonotype was seen a few times. V gene TRBV5-1 combines with J gene TRBJ2-5, with a possible D match to TRBD2 (5 bases). This CDR3 has 15 amino acids. The V end was cut by 1 base, the J end by 4 bases, with 14 bases between. Germline loops: CDR1 SGHRS, CDR2 YFSETQ. The CDR3 nucleotides read TGCGCCAGCAGCTTGTTAGGGATTCGGGGAGAGACCCAGTACTTC. Its translation is CASSLLGIRGETQYF.

V and J are TRBV5-5 and TRBJ2-2; 8 nucleotides align to TRBD1. The V segment lost 4 bases and the J segment 7 bases; nucleotides outside the gene matches: 9. Germline CDR1 reads SGHKS; CDR2 reads YYEKEE (reference sequence). This CDR3 has 15 residues. CDR3 in DNA: TGTGCCAGCAGCCGACAGGGGCTATCGAGCGGGGAGCTGTTTTTT. Encoded protein: CASSRQGLSSGELFF.

This clonotype showed up just a few times. CDR3 in amino acids: CASSRQGLTEAFF. The CDR3, as DNA: TGTGCCAGCAGTCGACAGGGGCTAACTGAAGCTTTCTTT. V gene TRBV27 combines with J gene TRBJ1-1; TRBD1 matches at 8 bases. V lost 5 bases, J lost 5 bases, and 4 bases stayed unmatched. Germline values: CDR1 MNHEY, CDR2 SMNVEV (reference sequence). There are 13 residues in the CDR3.

This clonotype turned up a few times. The DNA for the CDR3 is TGTGCCAGCAGCGTCCCGGGACGCACAGATACGCAGTATTTT. Translation: CASSVPGRTDTQYF. The chain carries TRBV28 and TRBJ2-3; D tentatively fits TRBD1 or TRBD2 (5 bases each). V shed 6 bases and J shed 1 base, with 11 bases lying between them. Germline V CDR1 and CDR2: MDHEN, SYDVKM. The CDR3 is 14 amino acids.

The chain carries TRBV6-1 and TRBJ1-1, with unresolved D. In germline, CDR1 is MNHNS, CDR2 SASEGT. The CDR3 spans 14 residues. V shed 0 bases and J shed 3 bases, with 8 bases lying between them. In nucleotides, the CDR3 is TGTGCCAGCAGTGAAGCCGGACGGGACACTGAAGCTTTCTTT. It codes for CASSEAGRDTEAFF.

The V call is TRBV7-3, the J call TRBJ2-7; 8 nucleotides agree with TRBD2. V gave up 5 bases and J gave up 6 bases; unmatched junction bases: 6. This CDR3 has 13 residues. Per germline, CDR1 SGHTA and CDR2 FQGTGA. The CDR3, as DNA: TGTGCCAGCAGCCGCACGGGGGGGGGCGAGCAGTACTTC. Its protein product is CASSRTGGGEQYF. Full variable domain (rest looked up from reference TRBV7-3 and TRBJ2-7): GAGVSQTPSNKVTEKGKYVELRCDPISGHTALYWYRQSLGQGPEFLIYFQGTGAADDSGLPNDRFFAVRPEGSVSTLKIQRTERGDSAVYLCASSRTGGGEQYFGPGTRLTVT.

V usage is TRBV6-2 or TRBV6-3 and J usage is TRBJ2-1; no clear D gene. CDR3 size: 14 residues. From germline, CDR1 is MNHEY and CDR2 SVGEGT. The V gene lost 2 bases and the J gene lost 2 bases, with 7 bases spanning the gap. CDR3 in amino acids: CASSYPPAYNEQFF. DNA for the CDR3: TGTGCCAGCAGTTACCCGCCGGCCTACAATGAGCAGTTCTTC.

V and J are TRBV4-1 and TRBJ1-2, with D hard to call. Germline V lookup: CDR1 MGHRA, CDR2 YSYEKL. V lost 0 bases, J lost 7 bases, and 12 bases lay in between. This CDR3 region has 14 residues. CDR3 residues: CASSQDFRERGYTF. CDR3 coding DNA: TGCGCCAGCAGCCAAGATTTTCGGGAACGTGGCTACACCTTC.